Each of the 26 T cell receptor beta chains below was sequenced from the same sample in a study of T cells in Graves' hyperthyroidism and ophthalmopathy. Amplification of TCR beta CDR3 regions used RNA as the template. The HTBI set primed first-round TCR CDR3 RT-PCR. TCRdb ran MiXCR on the multiplex PCR reads and lists one entry per CDR3 protein. The top ten hold 70% to 75% of the sample, which has hundreds of thousands of distinct CDR3 sequences, 25% seen once. The sample comprised blood. The receptors originated from a man in his fifties or sixties with Graves' hyperthyroidism.

This chain uses TRBV5-1 with TRBJ2-2; the D is unclear. Germline-derived CDR1 and CDR2 are SGHRS and YFSETQ. CDR3 size: 14 residues. Trimming pared 4 bases from V and 3 bases from J, leaving 10 bases between. DNA of the CDR3: TGCGCCAGCAGCCTCCAAGTGGACACCGGGGAGCTGTTTTTT. This codes for CASSLQVDTGELFF. The whole variable domain, filled in from reference TRBV5-1 and TRBJ2-2, reads KAGVTQTPRYLIKTRGQQVTLSCSPISGHRSVSWYQQTPGQGLQFLFEYFSETQRNKGNFPGRFSGRQFSNSRSEMNVSTLELGDSALYLCASSLQVDTGELFFGEGSRLTVL.

This rearrangement joins TRBV28 to TRBJ2-3, with TRBD2 matching 10 bases. There are 16 residues in the CDR3. Looked up from germline, CDR1 is MDHEN and CDR2 is SYDVKM. J lost 2 bases, V lost 1 base, and 3 bases had no gene match. Written as DNA, the CDR3 is TGTGCCAGCAGTTTATCTAGCGGGAGTGACACAGATACGCAGTATTTT. This gives the protein CASSLSSGSDTDTQYF.

This clonotype was detected a few times. The gene calls are TRBV12-3 or TRBV12-4 and TRBJ1-2, with 7 nucleotides matching TRBD1. V was clipped by 3 bases and J by 8 bases; unmatched bases: 24. This CDR3 contains 19 residues. CDR3 amino acids: CASSFGDGQVPPTRYGYTF. CDR3 in DNA: TGTGCCAGCAGTTTCGGCGACGGACAGGTTCCCCCCACCAGGTACGGCTACACCTTC.

V and J are TRBV6-2 or TRBV6-3 and TRBJ2-7, with D possibly matching TRBD2 (6 bases). The CDR3 sequence is 17 residues long. Trimming shortened V by 0 bases and J by 3 bases, and 18 bases separated the two germline ends. Germline V gene data show CDR1 as MNHEY and CDR2 as SVGEGT. Here the CDR3 reads CASSYSTSTAGFYEQYF. CDR3 DNA sequence: TGTGCCAGCAGTTACTCAACCTCGACGGCGGGATTCTACGAGCAGTACTTC.

The chain is built from TRBV20-1 and TRBJ2-3, with D maybe TRBD2 (6 bases). The V gene lost 1 base and the J gene lost 2 bases, with 10 bases spanning the gap. Germline lookup yields CDR1 DFQATT and CDR2 SNEGSKA (reference sequence). The CDR3 sequence is 14 residues long. Here the CDR3 reads CSARAGANTDTQYF. The CDR3 region has the DNA TGCAGTGCTAGAGCGGGAGCCAACACAGATACGCAGTATTTT.

In its sample, this clonotype was seen many times. The CDR3 is CASTLEREYSIQYF. The CDR3 region has the DNA TGTGCCAGCACCCTTGAACGGGAGTATAGCATTCAGTACTTC. The rearrangement joins TRBV2 to TRBJ2-4; a possible D gene is TRBD2 (6 bases). The CDR3 contains 14 residues. The germline CDR1 and CDR2 sequences are SNHLY and FYNNEI. V was pared by 7 bases and J by 9 bases, with 19 bases between.

A single count supports this clonotype. The genes are TRBV20-1 and TRBJ2-7, with 9 bases identical to TRBD1. Unmatched junction bases numbered 10, after V lost 6 bases and J lost 4 bases. Germline CDR1 DFQATT, CDR2 SNEGSKA (reference sequence). This CDR3 has 14 amino acids. The CDR3 reads CSARAGTGLYEQYF. CDR3 nucleotides: TGCAGTGCCAGGGCCGGGACAGGGCTGTACGAGCAGTACTTC.

The V call is TRBV12-3 or TRBV12-4, the J call TRBJ1-2; TRBD1 might be the D (5 bases). Trimming removed 6 bases at V and 4 bases at J, with 18 bases between. CDR3 length equals 15 residues. The CDR3 loop reads CASSPGAGPSYGYTF. CDR3 sequence (DNA): TGTGCCAGCAGCCCTGGGGCAGGGCCCTCCTATGGCTACACCTTC.

The J gene is TRBJ1-2, the V gene TRBV20-1, with D unclear. This CDR3 comprises 13 residues. Trimming pared 0 bases from V and 8 bases from J, leaving 13 bases between. Germline CDR1 and CDR2: DFQATT and SNEGSKA (reference sequence). The CDR3 bases are TGCAGTGCTAGAGATGACCCGGGCAAAGGCTACACCTTC. It yields the protein CSARDDPGKGYTF.

There are many counts of this clonotype. The genes are TRBV3-1 and TRBJ2-5, with 8 bases lining up with TRBD2. The CDR3 has 15 amino acids. The germline V gene has CDR1 LGHDT and CDR2 YNNKEL (reference sequence). V gave up 1 base and J gave up 4 bases; unmatched junction bases: 5. CDR3 loop: CASSQGLAIGETQYF. The CDR3 nucleotides are TGTGCCAGCAGCCAAGGACTAGCGATAGGAGAGACCCAGTACTTC.

This clonotype was found a few times. J is TRBJ2-3 and V is TRBV29-1; 10 bases map to TRBD2. Germline V gene sequence: CDR1 SQVTM, CDR2 ANQGSEA. The CDR3 is made up of 14 amino acids. J gave up 6 bases and V 0 bases, and 3 bases lay outside the gene matches. The CDR3 nucleotides read TGCAGCGTTGAAGAGGAGCGGGGGGGGGATACGCAGTATTTT. It translates to CSVEEERGGDTQYF.

CDR3 coding DNA: TGTGCCAGCAGCCCTCAAGTTCCAGATACGCAGTATTTT. It specifies CASSPQVPDTQYF. The J gene is TRBJ2-3, the V gene TRBV6-1; D remains ambiguous. Germline-derived CDR1 and CDR2 are MNHNS and SASEGT. CDR3 size: 13 residues. The V and J ends lost 6 bases and 4 bases respectively, with 11 bases between them.

The genes are TRBV7-9 and TRBJ2-5, with 12 bases lining up with TRBD2. The CDR3 consists of 13 residues. Germline values: CDR1 SEHNR, CDR2 FQNEAQ (reference sequence). Trimming removed 5 bases from V and 9 bases from J; junction bases left unmatched: 4. The CDR3 DNA follows: TGTGCCAGCAGCAGGACTAGCGGGGCCCCCCAGTACTTC. Amino acid sequence: CASSRTSGAPQYF.

The chain has TRBV11-2 and TRBJ2-2; D is unresolved. This CDR3 has 15 residues. Trimming removed 1 base at V and 8 bases at J, with 14 bases between. The germline V gene has CDR1 SGHAT and CDR2 FQNNGV. This chain's CDR3 is CASSLVIPVLGELFF. The CDR3 DNA reads as TGTGCCAGCAGCTTAGTTATCCCCGTTCTGGGGGAGCTGTTTTTT.

This clonotype was seen a handful of times. The chain recombines TRBV29-1 with TRBJ2-7; D is uncertain. Trimming cost V 4 bases and J 2 bases, with 9 bases left between them. The CDR3 runs 12 residues. CDR1 is SQVTM and CDR2 is ANQGSEA in the germline V gene. In DNA, the CDR3 is TGCAGCGTTGGCCCCGGCCCCTACGAGCAGTACTTC. This encodes CSVGPGPYEQYF.

This chain links TRBV7-2 with TRBJ2-5; D call uncertain. CDR3 length: 12 amino acids. Germline CDR1 and CDR2: SGHTA and FQGNSA. V dropped 7 bases and J dropped 5 bases, with 11 bases sitting between them. The CDR3 DNA reads TGTGCCAGCATCCCCAGCTGGGAGACCCAGTACTTC. Translated, it gives CASIPSWETQYF.

This chain joins TRBV9 and TRBJ2-1; 9 positions match TRBD2. Trimming cost V 1 base and J 9 bases; bases outside gene matches: 8. The CDR3 is 15 amino acids. CDR1 and CDR2 (germline): SGDLS, YYNGEE. The CDR3 sequence is CASSVTSSGIPEQFF. The CDR3, as DNA: TGTGCCAGCAGCGTAACGTCTAGCGGGATACCTGAGCAGTTCTTC.

There are many counts of this clonotype. The chain links TRBV6-1 to TRBJ2-3, with TRBD1 matching 10 bases. Per the germline V gene, CDR1 is MNHNS and CDR2 is SASEGT. V was pared by 4 bases and J by 1 base, with 2 bases of the junction left unmatched. This CDR3 has 15 amino acids. The DNA for the CDR3 is TGTGCCAGCAGTGTGACAGGGGGCGGCACAGATACGCAGTATTTT. This encodes CASSVTGGGTDTQYF.

The V call is TRBV20-1, the J call TRBJ1-4, with D possibly matching TRBD1 (5 bases). V shed 2 bases and J shed 6 bases, with 10 bases lying between them. Germline V CDR1 and CDR2: DFQATT, SNEGSKA (reference sequence). This CDR3 is built from 13 residues. The CDR3 nucleotides read TGCAGTGCTAGAACCAGGGTGGATGAAAAACTGTTTTTT. This encodes CSARTRVDEKLFF.

The chain combines TRBV4-1 with TRBJ2-3, with D maybe TRBD2 (5 bases). Germline CDR1 MGHRA, CDR2 YSYEKL. The CDR3 has 16 amino acids. V gave up 1 base and J gave up 1 base, with 12 bases separating them. The CDR3 nucleotides read TGCGCCAGCAGCCAAGTTGAGGGCCTTGGCACAGATACGCAGTATTTT. Translation: CASSQVEGLGTDTQYF.

This clonotype was recorded at least ten times. The rearrangement joins TRBV28 to TRBJ2-5; D possibly corresponds to TRBD1 (5 bases). CDR3 size: 13 residues. The V end was cut by 5 bases, the J end by 4 bases, with 11 bases between. Germline lookup yields CDR1 MDHEN and CDR2 SYDVKM. The CDR3: CASSQQVPETQYF. The CDR3 nucleotides are TGTGCCAGCAGTCAACAGGTTCCAGAGACCCAGTACTTC. Drawing the rest from reference TRBV28 and TRBJ2-5, the complete variable domain is DVKVTQSSRYLVKRTGEKVFLECVQDMDHENMFWYRQDPGLGLRLIYFSYDVKMKEKGDIPEGYSVSREKKERFSLILESASTNQTSMYLCASSQQVPETQYFGPGTRLLVL.

The chain uses TRBV7-2 and TRBJ2-1; TRBD1 is a possible D gene (5 bases). Germline CDR1 SGHTA, CDR2 FQGNSA. There are 11 residues in the CDR3. V lost 2 bases and J lost 15, with 11 bases in between. For the CDR3, the DNA is TGTGCCAGCAGCTTAACACAGGAAATGTTCTTC. It encodes CASSLTQEMFF.

This clonotype was counted between two and nine times. The CDR3 DNA is TGTGCCAGCAGTTTTGACAGGGGGATGGCGGGAGGAACCAATGAGCAGTTCTTC. Protein: CASSFDRGMAGGTNEQFF. The chain combines TRBV12-3 or TRBV12-4 with TRBJ2-1, with a weak D call TRBD1 (9 bases). CDR3 length: 18 residues. Trimming removed 3 bases at V and 6 bases at J, with 24 bases between.

The V and J genes are TRBV4-1 and TRBJ2-7; 11 nucleotides match TRBD2. V lost 1 base to trimming and J lost 3 bases; unmatched junction nucleotides: 11. Germline lookup yields CDR1 MGHRA and CDR2 YSYEKL. This CDR3 has 18 residues. The CDR3 region has the DNA TGCGCCAGCAGCCAAGCCTTTGTAGGGACTAGCGGTTACTACGAGCAGTACTTC. Encoded protein: CASSQAFVGTSGYYEQYF.

This clonotype showed up just once. The chain employs TRBV5-1 and TRBJ2-5; 8 bases are a match to TRBD1. V lost 4 bases, J lost 2 bases, and 7 bases stayed unmatched. The CDR3 contains 15 residues. The V gene's germline CDR1 is SGHRS and CDR2 YFSETQ. CDR3 loop: CASSLRTGSQETQYF. The CDR3 bases are TGCGCCAGCAGCCTACGGACAGGGTCGCAAGAGACCCAGTACTTC.

V is TRBV12-3 or TRBV12-4 and J is TRBJ1-4, with D possibly being TRBD1 (5 bases). This CDR3 spans 14 amino acids. Trimming left V 6 bases short and J 5 bases short, with 13 bases between. CDR3 sequence (DNA): TGTGCCAGCAGCCAGGGCCGCCCGAATGAAAAACTGTTTTTT. This codes for CASSQGRPNEKLFF.